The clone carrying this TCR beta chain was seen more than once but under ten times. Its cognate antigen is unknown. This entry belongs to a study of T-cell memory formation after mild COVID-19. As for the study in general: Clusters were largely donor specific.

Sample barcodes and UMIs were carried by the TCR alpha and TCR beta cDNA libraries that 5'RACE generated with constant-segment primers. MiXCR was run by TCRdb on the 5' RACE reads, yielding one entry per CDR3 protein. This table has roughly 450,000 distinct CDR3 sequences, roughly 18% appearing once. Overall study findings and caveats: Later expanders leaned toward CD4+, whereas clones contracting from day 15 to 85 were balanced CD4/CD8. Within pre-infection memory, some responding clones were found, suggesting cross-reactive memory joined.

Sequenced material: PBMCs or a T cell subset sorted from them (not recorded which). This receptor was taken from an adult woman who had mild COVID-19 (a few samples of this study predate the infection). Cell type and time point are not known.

The CDR3 nucleotides read TGCGCCAGCAGCCAAAATCGGGGGTCTGTTCGGTATTTT. It specifies CASSQNRGSVRYF. The chain joins TRBV4-1 to TRBJ2-3, with D possibly TRBD2 on 6 matching bases. Trimming cost V 2 bases and J 14 bases, with 17 bases left between them. The CDR3 is 13 residues long. From germline, CDR1 is MGHRA and CDR2 YSYEKL.